The 21 T cell receptor beta chains below were found in one sample sequenced in a study of cytomegalovirus exposure and HLA in healthy donors. The PCR contained 60 Vbeta and 13 Jbeta primers. Sequencing was performed with immunoSEQ multiplex PCR; in TCRdb, only in-frame clones are kept and a portion is missing. The data hold some 130,000 clones, with 73% observed a single time. Sequencing was performed on PBMCs. Receptor source: a woman between 40 and 55 years old in good health and CMV-seronegative.

About this clone: Mismatch with germline at one junction end may stem from a read error. This rearrangement joins TRBV7-9 to TRBJ1-6; TRBD1 aligns across 7 bases. CDR3 length: 14 amino acids. Germline V lookup: CDR1 SEHNR, CDR2 FQNEAQ (reference sequence). CDR3: CSSSLTGFDSPLHF. CDR3 DNA: TGTTCCAGCAGCTTGACAGGGTTTGATTCACCCCTCCACTTT. Drawing the rest from reference TRBV7-9 and TRBJ1-6, the complete variable domain is DTGVSQNPRHKITKRGQNVTFRCDPISEHNRLYWYRQTLGQGPEFLTYFQNEAQLEKSRLLSDRFSAERPKGSFSTLEIQRTEQGDSAMYLCSSSLTGFDSPLHFGNGTRLTVT.

The chain is built from TRBV6-1 and TRBJ2-3, with TRBD1 matching over 11 bases. The junction had 6 bases not matched to a gene; V was cut back by 2 bases and J by 5 bases. Germline-derived CDR1 and CDR2 are MNHNS and SASEGT. This CDR3 has 16 residues. CDR3 residues: CASSETWTGGRDTQYF. CDR3 nucleotide sequence: TGTGCCAGCAGTGAAACCTGGACAGGGGGCAGAGATACGCAGTATTTT.

The chain combines TRBV28 with TRBJ2-7; TRBD1 is a possible D gene (6 bases). V gave up 5 bases and J gave up 6 bases, with 14 bases separating them. The germline V gene encodes CDR1 MDHEN and CDR2 SYDVKM. The CDR3 length is 13 residues. This CDR3 is CASSPQRTVEQYV. In DNA, the CDR3 is TGTGCCAGCAGTCCCCAGAGGACAGTCGAGCAGTACGTC.

The CDR3 reads CASSLQGGETYNEQFF. Written as DNA, the CDR3 is TGTGCCAGCAGCTTACAGGGCGGGGAAACCTACAATGAGCAGTTCTTC. V and J are TRBV11-2 and TRBJ2-1, with D possibly being TRBD2 (6 bases). Germline assignment: CDR1 SGHAT and CDR2 FQNNGV. The CDR3 is 16 residues long. Between the trimmed V and J ends, which lost 2 bases and 2 bases, there was a span of 13 bases.

This chain links TRBV10-3 with TRBJ1-1; 7 positions agree with TRBD1. The CDR3 is 16 residues long. The V gene's germline CDR1 is ENHRY and CDR2 SYGVKD. V trimming: 8 bases; J trimming: 1 base; junction bases outside the gene matches: 13. This chain's CDR3 is CAISDGETGKNTEAFF. As DNA, the CDR3 is TGTGCCATCTCGGACGGGGAGACAGGGAAGAACACTGAAGCTTTCTTT.

In its sample, this clone was seen once. This rearrangement joins TRBV7-3 to TRBJ1-2; 8 positions agree with TRBD1. V lost 2 bases to trimming and J lost 13 bases; unmatched junction nucleotides: 9. CDR3 length equals 13 residues. Germline loops: CDR1 SGHTA, CDR2 FQGTGA. Here the CDR3 reads CASSLAPDRAGTF. In DNA form, the CDR3 reads TGTGCCAGCAGCTTAGCACCGGACAGGGCGGGCACCTTC. Based on the CDR3 plus reference TRBV7-3 and TRBJ1-2, the full variable domain is GAGVSQTPSNKVTEKGKYVELRCDPISGHTALYWYRQSLGQGPEFLIYFQGTGAADDSGLPNDRFFAVRPEGSVSTLKIQRTERGDSAVYLCASSLAPDRAGTFGSGTRLTVV.

This CDR3 reads CASSFPGGGNEQFF. In DNA, the CDR3 is TGTGCCAGCAGTTTTCCGGGAGGTGGGAATGAGCAGTTCTTC. The rearrangement links TRBV28 to TRBJ2-1; the match to TRBD2 covers 7 bases. Germline CDR1 MDHEN, CDR2 SYDVKM. V trimming: 3 bases; J trimming: 7 bases; junction bases outside the gene matches: 6. The CDR3 sequence is 14 residues long.

V is TRBV28 and J is TRBJ2-1; the D gene is possibly TRBD2 (6 bases). The V gene lost 5 bases and the J gene lost 2 bases, with 16 bases spanning the gap. The germline CDR1 and CDR2 sequences are MDHEN and SYDVKM. The CDR3 runs 16 residues. CDR3 in amino acids: CASSPGRDNTYNEQFF. The CDR3 nucleotides read TGTGCCAGCAGTCCGGGGCGGGATAACACCTACAATGAGCAGTTCTTC.

The chain combines TRBV14 with TRBJ1-1, with D possibly TRBD1 on 6 matching bases. The CDR3 is 18 residues long. The germline gives CDR1 SGHDN, CDR2 FVKESK. V lost 2 bases to trimming and J lost 1 base, with 20 bases between them. CDR3 in amino acids: CASSQRRGLEGWNTEAFF. CDR3 coding DNA: TGTGCCAGCAGCCAAAGGCGGGGGCTCGAGGGATGGAACACTGAAGCTTTCTTT.

The chain uses TRBV19 and TRBJ1-2, with 7 nucleotides matching TRBD1. This CDR3 region has 13 residues. V shed 5 bases and J 4 bases; nucleotides not matched to a gene: 4. CDR1 LNHDA and CDR2 SQIVND come from the germline V gene (reference sequence). The CDR3 DNA reads as TGTGCCAGTAGTGACCGACAGGGCTATGGCTACACCTTC. This sequence encodes CASSDRQGYGYTF.

J is TRBJ2-1 and V is TRBV4-2; 8 positions agree with TRBD1. Germline loops: CDR1 LGHNA, CDR2 YNFKEQ. Trimming removed 5 bases from V and 2 bases from J; junction bases left unmatched: 5. The CDR3 consists of 15 residues. The CDR3, as DNA: TGTGCCAGCAGCTATGACAGGGGAACCTACAATGAGCAGTTCTTC. Its translation is CASSYDRGTYNEQFF.

This clone was seen more than once but under ten times. This chain links TRBV2 with TRBJ1-1, with D hard to call. Germline V gene sequence: CDR1 SNHLY, CDR2 FYNNEI. The length of the CDR3 is 13 residues. V was trimmed by 1 base and J by 7 bases, leaving 10 bases between them. The CDR3 loop reads CASSEDAGGEAFF. CDR3 nucleotide sequence: TGTGCCAGCAGTGAAGATGCCGGCGGTGAAGCTTTCTTT.

CDR3 DNA: TGCGCCAGCAGCCACTCGGGGGGGGGCGGGGAGCAGTACTTC. Encoded protein: CASSHSGGGGEQYF. The chain employs TRBV4-1 and TRBJ2-7, with 8 bases matching TRBD2. Per the germline V gene, CDR1 is MGHRA and CDR2 is YSYEKL. Trimming cost V 3 bases and J 7 bases; bases outside gene matches: 8. The CDR3 is 14 amino acids.

This sequence joins TRBV18 and TRBJ1-6; TRBD1 matches at 9 bases. With 3 bases clipped from V and 8 bases from J, the junction kept 2 bases outside the gene matches. Per the germline V gene, CDR1 is KGHSH and CDR2 is LQKENI. The CDR3 has 14 amino acids. The CDR3 DNA reads as TGTGCCAGCTCACCCACAGGGGGCGATTCACCCCTCCACTTT. Its protein product is CASSPTGGDSPLHF.

This clone appeared a few times. The CDR3 loop reads CASRRTGRGTEAFF. The CDR3 coding sequence is TGTGCCAGCCGAAGGACAGGGAGGGGAACTGAAGCTTTCTTT. The chain combines TRBV14 with TRBJ1-1; the match to TRBD1 covers 8 bases. This CDR3 is built from 14 residues. Germline CDR1 SGHDN, CDR2 FVKESK. V was pared by 8 bases and J by 5 bases, with 10 bases of the junction left unmatched.

The chain has TRBV6-5 and TRBJ2-3; 11 nucleotides align to TRBD2. Germline CDR1 MNHEY, CDR2 SVGAGI. The V gene end was trimmed by 2 bases and the J gene end by 2 bases; junction bases not matched to a gene: 3. There are 16 residues in the CDR3. CDR3 region: CASSYLAGGLTDTQYF. DNA for the CDR3: TGTGCCAGCAGTTACCTAGCGGGGGGCCTCACAGATACGCAGTATTTT.

This clone was counted a few times. This chain links TRBV6-1 with TRBJ1-5; 7 positions match TRBD1. V lost 7 bases to trimming and J lost 4 bases; unmatched junction nucleotides: 7. Germline V gives CDR1 MNHNS, CDR2 SASEGT. This CDR3 is 14 amino acids long. CDR3 residues: CASMTGMGNQPQHF. The CDR3 nucleotides read TGTGCCAGCATGACAGGGATGGGAAATCAGCCCCAGCATTTT.

This clone appeared a single time. The genes are TRBV15 and TRBJ1-1; 8 bases fit TRBD1. Trimming cost V 7 bases and J 6 bases; bases outside gene matches: 10. CDR1 and CDR2 from the germline V gene are LNHNV and YYDKDF (reference sequence). The CDR3 is made up of 14 amino acids. The CDR3 loop reads CATTRTGSHSEAFF. CDR3 sequence (DNA): TGTGCCACCACCAGGACAGGGTCTCACTCTGAAGCTTTCTTT.

The V call is TRBV7-2, the J call TRBJ1-1, with 12 bases that match TRBD1. J lost 6 bases, V lost 5 bases, and 4 bases had no gene match. This CDR3 has 14 amino acids. Germline CDR1 is SGHTA and CDR2 is FQGNSA. The CDR3 nucleotides are TGTGCCAGCAGCCCGGGACAGGGGGCGGCTGAAGCTTTCTTT. Its protein product is CASSPGQGAAEAFF.

CDR3 sequence reads: CASSQAGGNEQFF. The DNA for the CDR3 is TGCGCCAGCAGCCAAGCGGGGGGAAATGAGCAGTTCTTC. The chain couples TRBV4-3 to TRBJ2-1; 7 nucleotides line up with TRBD2. CDR1 is LGHNA, CDR2 YSLEER, per germline. The trim removed 1 base at V and 7 bases at J, leaving 1 base unmatched. The CDR3 has 13 residues.

This clone was picked up a small number of times. Mismatch with germline at one junction end may stem from a read error. Additional DNA sequences in this sample encode the identical CDR3. The rearrangement links TRBV28 to TRBJ1-3, with TRBD1 as a possible D gene (5 bases). Per the germline V gene, CDR1 is MDHEN and CDR2 is SYDVKM. This CDR3 is built from 16 residues. The CDR3 protein is CASSLGQSVSRNTIYF. The CDR3, as DNA: TGTGCCAGCAGCCTGGGGCAGTCGGTATCTAGAAACACCATATATTTC. Using reference TRBV28 and TRBJ1-3 for the parts outside the CDR3, the full variable domain is DVKVTQSSRYLVKRTGEKVFLECVQDMDHENMFWYRQDPGLGLRLIYFSYDVKMKEKGDIPEGYSVSREKKERFSLILESASTNQTSMYLCASSLGQSVSRNTIYFGEGSWLTVV.